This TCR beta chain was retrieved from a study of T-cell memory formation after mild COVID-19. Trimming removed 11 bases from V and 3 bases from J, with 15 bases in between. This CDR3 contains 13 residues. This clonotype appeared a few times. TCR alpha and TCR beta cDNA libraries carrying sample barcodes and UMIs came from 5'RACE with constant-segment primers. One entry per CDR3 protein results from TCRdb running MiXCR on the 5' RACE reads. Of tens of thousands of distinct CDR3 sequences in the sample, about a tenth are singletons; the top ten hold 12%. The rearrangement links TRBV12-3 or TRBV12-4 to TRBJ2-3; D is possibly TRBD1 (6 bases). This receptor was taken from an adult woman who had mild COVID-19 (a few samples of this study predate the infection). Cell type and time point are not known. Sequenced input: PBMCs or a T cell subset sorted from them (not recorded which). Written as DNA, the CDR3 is TGTGCCTGCCAGGGGAGATTAACAGATACGCAGTATTTT. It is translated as CACQGRLTDTQYF.